This TCR beta chain was observed in a study of cytomegalovirus exposure and HLA in healthy donors. The primer mix had 60 Vbeta and 13 Jbeta primers. Assay: immunoSEQ multiplex PCR; the TCRdb copy retains only in-frame clones and omits some. This table holds about 200,000 clones. Regarding this clone: Its target is not known.

Notes on the study in general: Across donors, presence/absence analyses took sequencing depth to be roughly uniform.

All donors participated as healthy donors of bone marrow. Germline values: CDR1 SGHNT, CDR2 YYREEE (reference sequence). V dropped 5 bases and J dropped 0; count of bases not matched to a gene: 2. This CDR3 contains 16 residues. The TCR was taken from a girl aged 2 to 9 in good health and CMV-seropositive. The chain employs TRBV5-4 and TRBJ2-1, with TRBD2 matching 13 bases. The sequenced sample consisted of PBMCs. The CDR3 region is CASSRTSGSSYNEQFF. The CDR3 region has the DNA TGTGCCAGCAGTAGGACTAGCGGGAGCTCCTACAATGAGCAGTTCTTC. The full variable domain, in which reference TRBV5-4 and TRBJ2-1 provide the parts outside the CDR3, is ETGVTQSPTHLIKTRGQQVTLRCSSQSGHNTVSWYQQALGQGPQFIFQYYREEENGRGNFPPRFSGLQFPNYSSELNVNALELDDSALYLCASSRTSGSSYNEQFFGPGTRLTVL.